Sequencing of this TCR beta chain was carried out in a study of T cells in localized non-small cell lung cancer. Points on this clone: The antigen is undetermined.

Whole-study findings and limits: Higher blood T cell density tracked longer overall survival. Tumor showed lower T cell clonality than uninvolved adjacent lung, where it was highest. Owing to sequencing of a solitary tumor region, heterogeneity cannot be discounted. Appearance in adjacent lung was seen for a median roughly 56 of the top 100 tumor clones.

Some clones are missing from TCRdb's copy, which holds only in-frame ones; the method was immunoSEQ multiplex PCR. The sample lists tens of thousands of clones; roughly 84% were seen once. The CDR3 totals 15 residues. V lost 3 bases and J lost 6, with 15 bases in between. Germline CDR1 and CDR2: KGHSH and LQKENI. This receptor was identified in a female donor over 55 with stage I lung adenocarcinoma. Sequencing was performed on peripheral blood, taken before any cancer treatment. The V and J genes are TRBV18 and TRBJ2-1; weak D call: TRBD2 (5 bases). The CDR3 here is CASSPTPGGSNEQFF. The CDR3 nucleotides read TGTGCCAGCTCACCGACCCCCGGCGGGTCCAATGAGCAGTTCTTC. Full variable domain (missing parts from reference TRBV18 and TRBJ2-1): NAGVMQNPRHLVRRRGQEARLRCSPMKGHSHVYWYRQLPEEGLKFMVYLQKENIIDESGMPKERFSAEFPKEGPSILRIQQVVRGDSAAYFCASSPTPGGSNEQFFGPGTRLTVL.